The rows below give T cell receptor beta chains drawn from one sample of a study of cytomegalovirus exposure and HLA in healthy donors. Produced via immunoSEQ multiplex PCR; TCRdb's table is partial and in-frame only. The sample carries around 250,000 clones, around 87% recorded once. The specimen was PBMCs. These receptors were collected from a woman aged 18-29 years in good health and CMV-seronegative. Both conserved end residues are part of each CDR3. D genes are given only for firm matches. For some rows the clone size is stated as once, few or many, or as a class when expanded; others skip it.

d_call: NA; j_call: TRBJ2-2; v_call: TRBV5-4; clone_size: NA; cdr3_aa: CASSFPGGTGELFF; cdr3_nt: TGTGCCAGCAGCTTTCCGGGTGGAACCGGGGAGCTGTTTTTT
d_call: NA; j_call: TRBJ1-1; v_call: TRBV7-3; clone_size: NA; cdr3_aa: CASSAQGNTEAFF; cdr3_nt: TGTGCCAGCAGCGCACAGGGGAACACTGAAGCTTTCTTT
d_call: NA; j_call: TRBJ2-3; v_call: TRBV7-8; clone_size: NA; cdr3_aa: CASSPLFTGTDTQYF; cdr3_nt: TGTGCCAGCAGTCCCCTCTTCACTGGCACAGATACGCAGTATTTT
d_call: TRBD2; j_call: TRBJ2-3; v_call: TRBV5-4; clone_size: NA; cdr3_aa: CASSKGLAGDTQYF; cdr3_nt: TGTGCCAGCAGTAAAGGACTAGCAGGAGATACGCAGTATTTT
d_call: TRBD2; j_call: TRBJ2-5; v_call: TRBV27; clone_size: NA; cdr3_aa: CASRGLVRPQETQYF; cdr3_nt: TGTGCCAGCAGGGGACTAGTTCGGCCCCAAGAGACCCAGTACTTC
d_call: TRBD1; j_call: TRBJ1-2; v_call: TRBV5-4; clone_size: once; cdr3_aa: CASSGTGNNYGYTF; cdr3_nt: TGTGCCAGCAGCGGGACAGGGAATAACTATGGCTACACCTTC
d_call: TRBD1; j_call: TRBJ1-3; v_call: TRBV2; clone_size: NA; cdr3_aa: CASTADRARISGNTIYF; cdr3_nt: TGTGCCAGCACCGCGGACAGGGCCCGAATCTCTGGAAACACCATATATTTT
d_call: TRBD1; j_call: TRBJ1-2; v_call: TRBV13; clone_size: NA; cdr3_aa: CASSTRDSGLFGGYTF; cdr3_nt: TGTGCCAGCAGCACCAGGGACAGTGGCCTTTTTGGTGGCTACACCTTC
d_call: TRBD2; j_call: TRBJ2-5; v_call: TRBV30; clone_size: once; cdr3_aa: CAWSRPGLATRETQYF; cdr3_nt: TGTGCCTGGAGTCGACCGGGACTAGCGACCCGAGAGACCCAGTACTTC
d_call: TRBD1; j_call: TRBJ2-7; v_call: TRBV27; clone_size: NA; cdr3_aa: CASSAIQGLYEQYF; cdr3_nt: TGTGCCAGCAGTGCAATACAGGGGCTCTACGAGCAGTACTTC
d_call: TRBD1; j_call: TRBJ2-3; v_call: TRBV5-1; clone_size: NA; cdr3_aa: CASSFPTGTRADTQYF; cdr3_nt: TGCGCCAGCAGCTTCCCGACAGGGACCAGAGCAGATACGCAGTATTTT
d_call: NA; j_call: TRBJ2-1; v_call: TRBV5-1; clone_size: NA; cdr3_aa: CASSLARGLSSYNEQFF; cdr3_nt: TGCGCCAGCAGCTTGGCACGGGGTTTAAGCTCCTACAATGAGCAGTTCTTC
d_call: NA; j_call: TRBJ1-3; v_call: TRBV5-1; clone_size: NA; cdr3_aa: CASSYGAGGTIYF; cdr3_nt: TGCGCCAGCAGCTACGGGGCCGGGGGCACCATATATTTT
d_call: NA; j_call: TRBJ2-7; v_call: TRBV2; clone_size: NA; cdr3_aa: CASSLQSYEQYF; cdr3_nt: TGTGCCAGCAGTCTACAGTCCTACGAGCAGTACTTC
d_call: NA; j_call: TRBJ2-2; v_call: TRBV28; clone_size: once; cdr3_aa: CASSSLRELFF; cdr3_nt: TGTGCCAGCAGTAGCTTGCGGGAGCTGTTTTTT
d_call: NA; j_call: TRBJ1-5; v_call: TRBV5-8; clone_size: NA; cdr3_aa: CASSLWRGNQPQHF; cdr3_nt: TGTGCCAGCAGCTTGTGGAGGGGCAATCAGCCCCAGCATTTT
d_call: NA; j_call: TRBJ1-1; v_call: TRBV9; clone_size: NA; cdr3_aa: CASTRGQSNTEAFF; cdr3_nt: TGTGCCAGCACCCGAGGACAGTCGAACACTGAAGCTTTCTTT
d_call: NA; j_call: TRBJ2-1; v_call: TRBV10-3; clone_size: NA; cdr3_aa: CAISDRDNLYNEQFF; cdr3_nt: TGTGCCATCAGTGACCGGGACAACCTCTACAATGAGCAGTTCTTC
d_call: NA; j_call: TRBJ2-2; v_call: TRBV27; clone_size: NA; cdr3_aa: CASKYLADGDTGELFF; cdr3_nt: TGTGCCAGCAAATACTTAGCGGACGGGGACACCGGGGAGCTGTTTTTT
d_call: NA; j_call: TRBJ1-2; v_call: TRBV28; clone_size: NA; cdr3_aa: CASSLTGLRLGYTF; cdr3_nt: TGTGCCAGCAGTTTAACAGGTCTGAGGTTGGGCTACACCTTC
d_call: NA; j_call: TRBJ1-4; v_call: TRBV13; clone_size: NA; cdr3_aa: CASSLSQGEKLFF; cdr3_nt: TGTGCCAGCAGCCTTTCTCAGGGTGAAAAACTGTTTTTT
d_call: TRBD2; j_call: TRBJ2-3; v_call: TRBV5-1; clone_size: NA; cdr3_aa: CASSGLAIVDTQYF; cdr3_nt: TGCGCCAGCTCGGGACTAGCGATCGTAGATACGCAGTATTTT
d_call: NA; j_call: TRBJ2-1; v_call: TRBV5-1; clone_size: NA; cdr3_aa: CASRDDSNEQFF; cdr3_nt: TGCGCCAGCAGAGACGACAGTAATGAGCAGTTCTTC
d_call: TRBD1; j_call: TRBJ2-1; v_call: TRBV18; clone_size: NA; cdr3_aa: CASSPRDRGYNEQFF; cdr3_nt: TGTGCCAGCTCACCACGCGACAGGGGCTACAATGAGCAGTTCTTC
d_call: NA; j_call: TRBJ1-6; v_call: TRBV5-6; clone_size: NA; cdr3_aa: CASSLDGRGLALHF; cdr3_nt: TGTGCCAGCAGCTTGGACGGGAGGGGTTTGGCCCTCCACTTT
d_call: NA; j_call: TRBJ1-2; v_call: TRBV10-3; clone_size: NA; cdr3_aa: CAISERAYGYTF; cdr3_nt: TGTGCCATCAGTGAAAGAGCCTATGGCTACACCTTC
d_call: NA; j_call: TRBJ1-1; v_call: TRBV5-1; clone_size: once; cdr3_aa: CASHNGVNTEAFF; cdr3_nt: TGCGCCAGCCACAATGGAGTAAACACTGAAGCTTTCTTT
d_call: NA; j_call: TRBJ1-1; v_call: TRBV5-4; clone_size: few; cdr3_aa: CASSLDRSNTEAFF; cdr3_nt: TGTGCCAGCAGCTTGGACAGGTCCAACACTGAAGCTTTCTTT
d_call: NA; j_call: TRBJ1-3; v_call: TRBV2; clone_size: NA; cdr3_aa: CAVRGAISGNTIYF; cdr3_nt: TGTGCCGTACGGGGAGCGATCTCTGGAAACACCATATATTTT
d_call: TRBD2; j_call: TRBJ2-5; v_call: TRBV28; clone_size: NA; cdr3_aa: CASSYIGGALYF; cdr3_nt: TGTGCCAGCAGCTACATCGGGGGGGCCCTGTACTTC
d_call: NA; j_call: TRBJ2-5; v_call: TRBV27; clone_size: NA; cdr3_aa: CASSTKQGSWGETQYF; cdr3_nt: TGTGCCAGCAGTACTAAACAGGGCTCCTGGGGGGAGACCCAGTACTTC
d_call: NA; j_call: TRBJ2-5; v_call: TRBV2; clone_size: NA; cdr3_aa: CASMGGAQETQYF; cdr3_nt: TGTGCCAGCATGGGGGGGGCCCAAGAGACCCAGTACTTC
d_call: NA; j_call: TRBJ2-3; v_call: TRBV29-1; clone_size: NA; cdr3_aa: CSFLSWGHSTDTQYF; cdr3_nt: TGCAGCTTCCTCTCCTGGGGACATAGCACAGATACGCAGTATTTT
d_call: NA; j_call: TRBJ2-3; v_call: TRBV5-1; clone_size: NA; cdr3_aa: CASSLVASSTDTQYF; cdr3_nt: TGCGCCAGCAGCTTGGTGGCTTCTAGCACAGATACGCAGTATTTT
d_call: TRBD1; j_call: TRBJ1-5; v_call: TRBV11-2; clone_size: NA; cdr3_aa: CASSRRVGQGNQPQHF; cdr3_nt: TGTGCCAGCAGCCGTAGGGTGGGACAGGGGAATCAGCCCCAGCATTTT
d_call: TRBD2; j_call: TRBJ2-1; v_call: TRBV7-3; clone_size: NA; cdr3_aa: CASSTRGEGSYNEQFF; cdr3_nt: TGTGCCAGCAGCACCCGGGGGGAAGGCTCCTACAATGAGCAGTTCTTC
d_call: TRBD2; j_call: TRBJ2-7; v_call: TRBV4-3; clone_size: NA; cdr3_aa: CASSPGLAVGEQYF; cdr3_nt: TGCGCCAGCAGCCCAGGACTAGCCGTAGGTGAGCAGTACTTC
d_call: NA; j_call: TRBJ2-5; v_call: TRBV7-8; clone_size: NA; cdr3_aa: CASSLPSGDQIWTQYF; cdr3_nt: TGTGCCAGCAGCTTACCTTCGGGAGACCAGATTTGGACCCAGTACTTC
d_call: TRBD1; j_call: TRBJ1-4; v_call: TRBV25-1; clone_size: NA; cdr3_aa: CASSESRGWEKLFF; cdr3_nt: TGTGCCAGCAGTGAATCCAGGGGGTGGGAAAAACTGTTTTTT
d_call: NA; j_call: TRBJ1-5; v_call: TRBV19; clone_size: once; cdr3_aa: CASSTGHQPQHF; cdr3_nt: TGTGCCAGTAGCACGGGTCATCAGCCCCAGCATTTT
d_call: NA; j_call: TRBJ2-1; v_call: TRBV4-1; clone_size: NA; cdr3_aa: CASSQDFSYNEQFF; cdr3_nt: TGCGCCAGCAGCCAAGATTTCTCGTACAATGAGCAGTTCTTC
d_call: NA; j_call: TRBJ2-2; v_call: TRBV11-3; clone_size: NA; cdr3_aa: CASSHGQRLFF; cdr3_nt: TGTGCCAGCAGCCATGGACAGAGGCTGTTTTTT
d_call: NA; j_call: TRBJ1-1; v_call: TRBV5-1; clone_size: few; cdr3_aa: CASSLIGTGTMNTEAFF; cdr3_nt: TGCGCCAGCAGCTTGATTGGTACAGGGACCATGAACACTGAAGCTTTCTTT
d_call: NA; j_call: TRBJ1-3; v_call: TRBV5-1; clone_size: NA; cdr3_aa: CASSKGQPDTIYF; cdr3_nt: TGCGCCAGCAGCAAGGGGCAGCCAGACACCATATATTTT
d_call: TRBD2; j_call: TRBJ2-2; v_call: TRBV6-5; clone_size: once; cdr3_aa: CASSYTTSGATGELFF; cdr3_nt: TGTGCCAGCAGTTACACGACTAGCGGGGCCACCGGGGAGCTGTTTTTT
d_call: NA; j_call: TRBJ1-4; v_call: TRBV28; clone_size: few; cdr3_aa: CASSSRETISF; cdr3_nt: TGTGCCAGCAGTTCGAGGGAGACTATTAGTTTT
d_call: TRBD1; j_call: TRBJ1-5; v_call: TRBV28; clone_size: NA; cdr3_aa: CASSPIGTVNQPQHF; cdr3_nt: TGTGCCAGCAGTCCGATTGGGACAGTCAATCAGCCCCAGCATTTT
d_call: TRBD2; j_call: TRBJ2-2; v_call: TRBV28; clone_size: few; cdr3_aa: CASSLWGLAGGPGELFF; cdr3_nt: TGTGCCAGCAGTTTATGGGGACTAGCGGGGGGGCCCGGGGAGCTGTTTTTT
d_call: NA; j_call: TRBJ2-3; v_call: TRBV15; clone_size: NA; cdr3_aa: CATSSYALEDSEDTQYF; cdr3_nt: TGTGCCACCAGCTCTTACGCCTTAGAAGATAGTGAAGATACGCAGTATTTT
d_call: NA; j_call: TRBJ1-6; v_call: TRBV19; clone_size: once; cdr3_aa: CARTTDSSYNSPLHF; cdr3_nt: TGTGCCAGAACCACTGACAGCTCCTATAATTCACCCCTCCACTTT
d_call: NA; j_call: TRBJ1-3; v_call: TRBV9; clone_size: once; cdr3_aa: CASSVDREANTIYF; cdr3_nt: TGTGCCAGCAGCGTAGACAGGGAAGCAAACACCATATATTTT
d_call: NA; j_call: TRBJ1-2; v_call: TRBV7-9; clone_size: NA; cdr3_aa: CASSSPLPSRGYTF; cdr3_nt: TGTGCCAGCAGTTCACCCCTTCCCAGCAGGGGCTACACCTTC
d_call: TRBD1; j_call: TRBJ1-1; v_call: TRBV5-4; clone_size: NA; cdr3_aa: CASSLWDRGLPEAFF; cdr3_nt: TGTGCCAGCAGCCTATGGGACAGGGGGCTCCCTGAAGCTTTCTTT
d_call: TRBD2; j_call: TRBJ2-1; v_call: TRBV13; clone_size: NA; cdr3_aa: CASSSRLAALGEQFF; cdr3_nt: TGTGCCAGCAGCTCACGACTAGCGGCCCTCGGGGAGCAGTTCTTC
d_call: TRBD1; j_call: TRBJ1-2; v_call: TRBV5-1; clone_size: NA; cdr3_aa: CASSQGQGAYGYTF; cdr3_nt: TGCGCCAGCAGCCAGGGACAGGGGGCATATGGCTACACCTTC
d_call: NA; j_call: TRBJ2-7; v_call: TRBV19; clone_size: few; cdr3_aa: CASSWTESYEQYF; cdr3_nt: TGTGCCAGTAGTTGGACAGAGTCCTACGAGCAGTACTTC
d_call: NA; j_call: TRBJ2-1; v_call: TRBV6-6; clone_size: once; cdr3_aa: CASSFQGYNEQFF; cdr3_nt: TGTGCCAGCAGTTTCCAGGGTTACAATGAGCAGTTCTTC
d_call: NA; j_call: TRBJ1-2; v_call: TRBV5-4; clone_size: NA; cdr3_aa: CASSLGQSYGYTF; cdr3_nt: TGTGCCAGCAGCTTGGGACAGTCTTATGGCTACACCTTC
d_call: NA; j_call: TRBJ1-1; v_call: TRBV28; clone_size: NA; cdr3_aa: CASTSGGGWTEAFF; cdr3_nt: TGTGCCAGCACCTCTGGGGGGGGCTGGACTGAAGCTTTCTTT
d_call: TRBD2; j_call: TRBJ2-3; v_call: TRBV7-2; clone_size: NA; cdr3_aa: CASSLVSGASTDTQYF; cdr3_nt: TGTGCCAGCAGCTTAGTCAGCGGGGCCAGCACAGATACGCAGTATTTT